These 12 T cell receptor beta chains came from one sample sequenced in a study of cytomegalovirus exposure and HLA in healthy donors. Both 60 Vbeta primers and 13 Jbeta primers went into the PCR. Libraries were prepared by immunoSEQ multiplex PCR; TCRdb keeps only in-frame clonotypes and omits some of them. The table has 82,000 or so clones, 60% to 80% seen once. Material: PBMCs. Every receptor here comes from a woman aged 45-60 years in good health and CMV-seropositive.

The CDR3 DNA reads as TGTGCCAGCACCCGAACGCAGGGGGCTGTCGATGAGCAGTTCTTC. Its protein is CASTRTQGAVDEQFF. This sequence joins TRBV6-1 and TRBJ2-1; 8 nucleotides line up with TRBD1. V was clipped by 7 bases and J by 8 bases; unmatched bases: 13. The CDR3 contains 15 residues. CDR1 and CDR2 from the germline V gene are MNHNS and SASEGT.

CDR3 sequence reads: CASSTGGQTGELFF. The DNA for the CDR3 is TGTGCCAGCAGTACAGGGGGGCAAACCGGGGAGCTGTTTTTT. The chain links TRBV2 to TRBJ2-2, with TRBD1 identical over 8 bases. Germline V gene sequence: CDR1 SNHLY, CDR2 FYNNEI. This CDR3 spans 14 amino acids. Trimming took 5 bases from V and 5 from J; bases not matched to a gene: 4.

The V call is TRBV30, the J call TRBJ2-5; 12 bases are a match to TRBD2. Germline V gives CDR1 GTSNPN, CDR2 SVGIG (reference sequence). The CDR3 is made up of 13 amino acids. Trimming took 3 bases from V and 7 from J; bases not matched to a gene: 3. The CDR3 DNA sequence: TGTGCCTGGAGCGCTAGCGGGAGGGGGACCCAGTACTTC. Its protein is CAWSASGRGTQYF.

This chain uses TRBV30 with TRBJ1-3; D is unclear. The CDR3 runs to 13 residues. Trimming stripped 1 base from V and 7 bases from J, with 11 bases between. Germline V gene sequence: CDR1 GTSNPN, CDR2 SVGIG (reference sequence). In DNA form, the CDR3 reads TGTGCCTGGAGTGGTCAGGTTTGGAACACCATATATTTT. Translating it yields CAWSGQVWNTIYF.

The chain carries TRBV19 and TRBJ2-3; 8 bases are shared with TRBD1. After removal of 5 bases from V and 2 bases from J, the junction contained 6 bases not matched to a gene. This CDR3 is built from 15 residues. The germline gives CDR1 LNHDA, CDR2 SQIVND (reference sequence). The CDR3, as DNA: TGTGCCAGTAGTGGGACAGGTTTATACACAGATACGCAGTATTTT. Protein: CASSGTGLYTDTQYF.

The chain employs TRBV2 and TRBJ2-7; possible D gene TRBD1, 5 bases. CDR1 and CDR2 from the germline V gene are SNHLY and FYNNEI. Trimming pared 4 bases from V and 6 bases from J, leaving 10 bases between. This CDR3 contains 12 residues. CDR3 sequence (DNA): TGTGCCAGCAGTGGCTCAGGGCCCGAGCAGTACTTC. Its translation: CASSGSGPEQYF.

V and J are TRBV2 and TRBJ2-5; D is uncertain. Germline V gene sequence: CDR1 SNHLY, CDR2 FYNNEI. V was cut by 5 bases and J by 5 bases, with 12 bases left in between. This CDR3 comprises 13 residues. The DNA of the CDR3 is TGTGCCAGCAGTCGTCGTACCGGTGAGACCCAGTACTTC. Encoded protein: CASSRRTGETQYF. Using reference TRBV2 and TRBJ2-5 for the parts outside the CDR3, the full variable domain is EPEVTQTPSHQVTQMGQEVILRCVPISNHLYFYWYRQILGQKVEFLVSFYNNEISEKSEIFDDQFSVERPDGSNFTLKIRSTKLEDSAMYFCASSRRTGETQYFGPGTRLLVL.

The V and J genes are TRBV30 and TRBJ2-1; 9 nucleotides match TRBD2. The germline gives CDR1 GTSNPN, CDR2 SVGIG (reference sequence). V lost 0 bases to trimming and J lost 6 bases; unmatched junction nucleotides: 12. The CDR3 sequence is 17 residues long. CDR3 coding DNA: TGTGCCTGGAGTGTACTAAGCGGGAGGAGTACCGGCAATGAGCAGTTCTTC. Its translation is CAWSVLSGRSTGNEQFF.

The genes are TRBV7-9 and TRBJ2-7, with 9 nucleotides matching TRBD1. V shed 4 bases, J shed 2 bases, and the junction held 6 bases outside the gene matches. The CDR3 extends over 15 amino acids. CDR1 is SEHNR, CDR2 FQNEAQ, per germline (reference sequence). CDR3 coding DNA: TGTGCCAGCAGCTCGGTCCGGACAGGGGCCTACGAGCAGTACTTC. This translates into CASSSVRTGAYEQYF.

Written as DNA, the CDR3 is TGTGCCAGCAGCCCCCCCGCGGGGCTGACCTACAATGAGCAGTTCTTC. Its protein product is CASSPPAGLTYNEQFF. V gene TRBV7-9 combines with J gene TRBJ2-1; D possibly corresponds to TRBD2 (6 bases). Trimming stripped 5 bases from V and 2 bases from J, with 16 bases between. The CDR3 is 16 residues long. CDR1 is SEHNR, CDR2 FQNEAQ, per germline (reference sequence).

This clone was observed a handful of times. The chain couples TRBV11-2 to TRBJ2-1, with 10 positions matching TRBD2. The CDR3 runs to 17 residues. The trim removed 0 bases at V and 2 bases at J, leaving 4 bases unmatched. Germline V gene data show CDR1 as SGHAT and CDR2 as FQNNGV. CDR3 sequence (DNA): TGTGCCAGCAGCTTAGAACCCGGGACTAGCGCCTACAATGAGCAGTTCTTC. Amino acids: CASSLEPGTSAYNEQFF.

The rearrangement links TRBV5-1 to TRBJ1-1; D perhaps matches TRBD1 (5 bases). This CDR3 is 14 amino acids long. The germline CDR1 and CDR2 sequences are SGHRS and YFSETQ. V shed 4 bases and J shed 10 bases, with 20 bases lying between them. The CDR3 nucleotides are TGCGCCAGCAGCCGGAGCCCCAGGACGGGGGGAGCTTTCTTT. It encodes CASSRSPRTGGAFF.